This entry lists 12 T cell receptor beta chains sequenced from one sample in a study of blood T cell repertoires in COVID-19. Sequencing used immunoSEQ multiplex PCR; TCRdb keeps in-frame clones, though not all of them. This sample carries roughly 160,000 clones, 70% to 90% of them seen once, and the ten largest clones take under 0.7%. Sequenced input: peripheral blood. The source is a man between 60 and 75 years old with COVID-19, enrolled during active disease.

This chain joins TRBV5-5 and TRBJ1-3; D ambiguous. This CDR3 contains 18 residues. Germline lookup yields CDR1 SGHKS and CDR2 YYEKEE (reference sequence). The germline V and J ends were trimmed by 7 bases and 0 bases, with 23 bases remaining between them. The CDR3 region is CASSLFPPNSGSGNTIYF. Here the CDR3 DNA reads TGTGCCAGCTCACTATTCCCCCCGAATTCGGGCTCTGGAAACACCATATATTTT. Full variable domain (missing parts from reference TRBV5-5 and TRBJ1-3): DAGVTQSPTHLIKTRGQQVTLRCSPISGHKSVSWYQQVLGQGPQFIFQYYEKEERGRGNFPDRFSARQFPNYSSELNVNALLLGDSALYLCASSLFPPNSGSGNTIYFGEGSWLTVV.

This clone came up once. The rearrangement uses TRBV24-1 and TRBJ2-1; 7 bases line up with TRBD1. V was clipped by 10 bases and J by 0 bases; unmatched bases: 8. The CDR3 contains 15 residues. CDR1 and CDR2 from the germline V gene are KGHDR and SFDVKD. The CDR3 spells CATETGTASYNEQFF. The CDR3 bases are TGTGCCACGGAAACCGGGACAGCCTCCTACAATGAGCAGTTCTTC.

The CDR3 coding sequence is TGTGCCAGCACCCTGGGGGACAGAACTGAAGCTTTCTTT. It codes for CASTLGDRTEAFF. This chain joins TRBV7-8 and TRBJ1-1; 7 bases align to TRBD1. V trimming: 7 bases; J trimming: 5 bases; junction bases outside the gene matches: 7. The CDR3 covers 13 residues. The germline CDR1 and CDR2 sequences are SGHVS and FQNEAQ.

The chain combines TRBV5-1 with TRBJ2-7; D might be TRBD2 (6 bases). The CDR3 has 15 amino acids. Germline CDR1 SGHRS, CDR2 YFSETQ. Deletions cut 0 bases from V and 2 bases from J, with 12 bases between. The CDR3 protein is CASSLELGGTYEQYF. In DNA form, the CDR3 reads TGCGCCAGCAGCTTGGAGCTCGGGGGAACCTACGAGCAGTACTTC.

This clone has a single count. The rearrangement links TRBV5-1 to TRBJ2-7; D call uncertain. Germline lookup yields CDR1 SGHRS and CDR2 YFSETQ. The CDR3 contains 13 residues. V was trimmed by 3 bases and J by 3 bases, leaving 10 bases between them. The CDR3 DNA is TGCGCCAGCAGCTCGACAAGTGGCTACGAGCAGTACTTC. Its translation is CASSSTSGYEQYF.

The chain combines TRBV6-2 or TRBV6-3 with TRBJ1-5; 10 positions agree with TRBD1. The CDR3 extends over 14 amino acids. Germline V gene data show CDR1 as MNHEY and CDR2 as SVGEGT. V lost 4 bases to trimming and J lost 5 bases; unmatched junction nucleotides: 2. Here the CDR3 reads CASSLTGGHQPQHF. The CDR3 DNA reads as TGTGCCAGCAGTTTGACAGGGGGCCATCAGCCCCAGCATTTT.

The rearrangement links TRBV19 to TRBJ1-1; the D gene is possibly TRBD1 (5 bases). V shed 7 bases and J shed 5 bases, with 17 bases lying between them. Germline V CDR1 and CDR2: LNHDA, SQIVND (reference sequence). This CDR3 has 14 amino acids. The CDR3, as DNA: TGTGCCAGTACGTGGGGGGGAAGGAGGACTGAAGCTTTCTTT. It encodes CASTWGGRRTEAFF. Variable domain in full (rest from reference TRBV19 and TRBJ1-1): DGGITQSPKYLFRKEGQNVTLSCEQNLNHDAMYWYRQDPGQGLRLIYYSQIVNDFQKGDIAEGYSVSREKKESFPLTVTSAQKNPTAFYLCASTWGGRRTEAFFGQGTRLTVV.

The V and J genes are TRBV5-1 and TRBJ2-4, with a possible D match to TRBD1 (7 bases). The CDR3 runs 17 residues. The germline V and J ends were trimmed by 6 bases and 7 bases, with 26 bases remaining between them. CDR1 is SGHRS, CDR2 YFSETQ, per germline. The CDR3 is CASTPGGTVYVSNIQYF. CDR3 nucleotides: TGCGCCAGCACCCCCGGCGGGACAGTATACGTTTCGAACATTCAGTACTTC.

This rearrangement joins TRBV6-4 to TRBJ2-2; 8 bases match TRBD2. The germline CDR1 and CDR2 sequences are MRHNA and SNTAGT. The CDR3 covers 19 residues. V was clipped by 2 bases and J by 0 bases; unmatched bases: 11. The CDR3 DNA follows: TGTGCCAGCAGTGACGCAGGCGCGGGGGGTGTCACGAACACCGGGGAGCTGTTTTTT. Amino acids: CASSDAGAGGVTNTGELFF.

V gene TRBV6-5 combines with J gene TRBJ2-5; a weak D match, TRBD2 (5 bases). Germline V gene lookup returns CDR1 MNHEY and CDR2 SVGAGI. Between the trimmed V and J ends, which lost 6 bases and 4 bases, there was a span of 12 bases. The CDR3 sequence is 13 residues long. CDR3 sequence: CASRRGLVETQYF. CDR3 DNA: TGTGCCAGCAGGAGAGGGCTGGTAGAGACCCAGTACTTC.

The V call is TRBV10-3, the J call TRBJ2-7, with TRBD2 matching over 13 bases. Germline lookup yields CDR1 ENHRY and CDR2 SYGVKD. The CDR3 spans 15 residues. V lost 5 bases, J lost 7 bases, and 8 bases stayed unmatched. CDR3 bases: TGTGCCATCAGTACCGGGACTAGCGGGATGGGGGAGCAGTACTTC. It is translated as CAISTGTSGMGEQYF.

This sequence joins TRBV19 and TRBJ1-2; 10 nucleotides line up with TRBD1. J was trimmed by 7 bases and V by 5 bases; bases with no gene match: 10. This CDR3 comprises 15 residues. Per the germline V gene, CDR1 is LNHDA and CDR2 is SQIVND (reference sequence). Here the CDR3 DNA reads TGTGCCAGTAGTTCCCGGGACAGGGGATTTTTTGGCTACACCTTC. It specifies CASSSRDRGFFGYTF. The variable domain in full, completed from reference TRBV19 and TRBJ1-2, reads DGGITQSPKYLFRKEGQNVTLSCEQNLNHDAMYWYRQDPGQGLRLIYYSQIVNDFQKGDIAEGYSVSREKKESFPLTVTSAQKNPTAFYLCASSSRDRGFFGYTFGSGTRLTVV.